The 32 T cell receptor beta chains below come from one sample, sequenced in a study of radiotherapy plus CTLA-4 blockade in lung cancer. The table came from immunoSEQ multiplex PCR; TCRdb's copy has only in-frame clones and leaves some out. The repertoire has tens of thousands of clones, around 87% of them found once; the top ten carry around 0.85%. This sample comprised peripheral blood, obtained from a patient treated with radiotherapy plus ipilimumab. These receptors were collected from a human donor with non-small cell lung cancer who had stable disease on radiotherapy plus ipilimumab.

The chain is built from TRBV6-1 and TRBJ2-3, with D perhaps being TRBD1 or TRBD2 (6 bases each). Germline V gene lookup returns CDR1 MNHNS and CDR2 SASEGT. The ends were cut back, 7 bases at V and 0 bases at J, with 14 bases in the middle. This CDR3 region has 15 residues. CDR3 sequence reads: CASTSIGGSTDTQYF. CDR3 DNA sequence: TGTGCCAGCACCTCAATAGGGGGGAGCACAGATACGCAGTATTTT.

The J gene is TRBJ2-3, the V gene TRBV5-1; 15 bases are shared with TRBD2. The trim removed 4 bases at V and 9 bases at J, leaving 6 bases unmatched. CDR3 size: 15 residues. CDR1 and CDR2 from the germline V gene are SGHRS and YFSETQ. The CDR3 DNA is TGCGCCAGCAGCCCCTGGACTAGCGGGGGGGCGACGCAGTATTTT. Protein: CASSPWTSGGATQYF.

This clone was picked up one time. The chain uses TRBV28 and TRBJ2-5, with D possibly matching TRBD1 (6 bases). V was cut by 3 bases and J by 0 bases, with 17 bases left in between. The CDR3 consists of 17 residues. Germline V gene lookup returns CDR1 MDHEN and CDR2 SYDVKM. This CDR3 reads CASSFVWGGQYQETQYF. CDR3 DNA: TGTGCCAGCAGTTTCGTCTGGGGCGGACAGTACCAAGAGACCCAGTACTTC.

This clone was observed a single time. The rearrangement links TRBV28 to TRBJ1-2; 8 bases agree with TRBD1. The CDR3 contains 14 residues. Germline V gives CDR1 MDHEN, CDR2 SYDVKM. V was clipped by 5 bases and J by 4 bases; unmatched bases: 6. As DNA, the CDR3 is TGTGCCAGCAGTACAGGGGGACTCGGCTATGGCTACACCTTC. This encodes CASSTGGLGYGYTF.

This rearrangement joins TRBV5-4 to TRBJ2-2; 9 bases are shared with TRBD2. Germline CDR1 and CDR2: SGHNT and YYREEE (reference sequence). The CDR3 is 15 amino acids. The junction had 5 bases not matched to a gene; V was cut back by 7 bases and J by 1 base. CDR3 residues: CASQSGGMNTGELFF. DNA for the CDR3: TGTGCCAGCCAGAGCGGGGGGATGAACACCGGGGAGCTGTTTTTT.

V usage is TRBV28 and J usage is TRBJ1-4; D not resolved. There are 14 residues in the CDR3. CDR1 MDHEN and CDR2 SYDVKM come from the germline V gene. Trimming removed 4 bases at V and 11 bases at J, with 17 bases between. In DNA, the CDR3 is TGTGCCAGCAGTTCAGGCCCCAAGTCCGCCAAACTGTTTTTT. Protein sequence: CASSSGPKSAKLFF.

This clone was observed a handful of times. The chain links TRBV7-9 to TRBJ2-1; 8 bases agree with TRBD2. The V and J ends lost 5 bases and 5 bases, in that order; junction bases with no gene match: 11. The CDR3 sequence is 16 residues long. CDR1 SEHNR and CDR2 FQNEAQ come from the germline V gene (reference sequence). CDR3 in DNA: TGTGCCAGCAGCCTCTTCGGGGGGGTCTTACACAATGAGCAGTTCTTC. Translating gives CASSLFGGVLHNEQFF.

This clone has just one count. V usage is TRBV9 and J usage is TRBJ2-1; the D gene is possibly TRBD2 (5 bases). V was clipped by 3 bases and J by 2 bases, with 12 bases between them. The V gene's germline CDR1 is SGDLS and CDR2 YYNGEE. The CDR3 is made up of 15 amino acids. The CDR3 loop is CASSDGGSPYNEQFF. CDR3 coding DNA: TGTGCCAGCAGCGACGGTGGGAGCCCCTACAATGAGCAGTTCTTC.

The DNA of the CDR3 is TGTGCCAGCAGCTTAGCGCAGGATAGGAATTCACCCCTCCACTTT. This sequence encodes CASSLAQDRNSPLHF. This chain joins TRBV7-9 and TRBJ1-6; D remains unclear. V lost 0 bases to trimming and J lost 7 bases, with 10 bases between them. From germline, CDR1 is SEHNR and CDR2 FQNEAQ (reference sequence). The CDR3 loop spans 15 amino acids.

The J gene is TRBJ2-2, the V gene TRBV10-1, with TRBD2 as a possible D gene (5 bases). The CDR3 contains 14 residues. Between the trimmed V and J ends, which lost 2 bases and 4 bases, there was a span of 8 bases. CDR1 and CDR2 from the germline V gene are WNHNN and SYGVQD (reference sequence). CDR3 coding DNA: TGCGCCAGCAGTGAGAGGAGGAGCACCGGGGAGCTGTTTTTT. Its protein product is CASSERRSTGELFF.

The chain couples TRBV28 to TRBJ2-7; D is possibly TRBD1 or TRBD2 (5 bases each). Trimming removed 5 bases from V and 7 bases from J, with 12 bases in between. The germline V gene has CDR1 MDHEN and CDR2 SYDVKM. This CDR3 comprises 12 residues. CDR3 in DNA: TGTGCCAGCAGTGGGGCCTCGGGGGAGCAGTACTTC. This gives the protein CASSGASGEQYF.

The gene calls are TRBV7-9 and TRBJ2-1; 7 bases align to TRBD2. CDR1 is SEHNR, CDR2 FQNEAQ, per germline (reference sequence). The CDR3 has 16 residues. The V and J ends lost 0 bases and 4 bases, in that order; junction bases with no gene match: 6. The CDR3 bases are TGTGCCAGCAGCTTAGCGGGAGGGCAGCGGTACAATGAGCAGTTCTTC. Translation: CASSLAGGQRYNEQFF.

This clone was seen more than once but under ten times. The rearrangement joins TRBV5-1 to TRBJ1-2; TRBD1 matches 9 bases. Germline V gene sequence: CDR1 SGHRS, CDR2 YFSETQ. The CDR3 is 14 residues long. The ends lost 4 bases at V and 4 bases at J; junction bases unmatched: 5. The CDR3 DNA sequence: TGCGCCAGCAGCCCCGGGACAGGGATCTATGGCTACACCTTC. Its protein product is CASSPGTGIYGYTF.

The chain recombines TRBV9 with TRBJ2-3; the match to TRBD2 covers 11 bases. CDR3 length: 16 amino acids. Per the germline V gene, CDR1 is SGDLS and CDR2 is YYNGEE. V lost 4 bases to trimming and J lost 2 bases; unmatched junction nucleotides: 6. The CDR3 here is CASSPGTSGLTDTQYF. The CDR3 DNA reads TGTGCCAGCAGCCCCGGGACTAGCGGCCTCACAGATACGCAGTATTTT.

This chain uses TRBV19 with TRBJ1-1; the D is unclear. The germline gives CDR1 LNHDA, CDR2 SQIVND (reference sequence). CDR3 length: 11 residues. The ends were cut back, 8 bases at V and 1 base at J, with 5 bases in the middle. CDR3 in amino acids: CASLGNTEAFF. CDR3 sequence (DNA): TGTGCCAGTCTCGGGAACACTGAAGCTTTCTTT.

The CDR3 nucleotides are TGTGCCAGCAGCTCCTCTATAAGGGACGATGGGCAGTACTTC. Its translation: CASSSSIRDDGQYF. V usage is TRBV7-2 and J usage is TRBJ2-7, with D tentatively TRBD1 or TRBD2 (5 bases each). Germline CDR1 SGHTA, CDR2 FQGNSA. This CDR3 region has 14 residues. Trimming left V 4 bases short and J 9 bases short, with 19 bases between. The variable domain in full, with the rest retrieved from reference TRBV7-2 and TRBJ2-7, is GAGVSQSPSNKVTEKGKDVELRCDPISGHTALYWYRQSLGQGLEFLIYFQGNSAPDKSGLPSDRFSAERTGGSVSTLTIQRTQQEDSAVYLCASSSSIRDDGQYFGPGTRLTVT.

In DNA, the CDR3 is TGTGCCAGCTCACCGCGGACTAGCCTCCTCAATGAGCAGTTCTTC. As protein: CASSPRTSLLNEQFF. The chain recombines TRBV18 with TRBJ2-1; TRBD2 aligns across 8 bases. Germline CDR1 KGHSH, CDR2 LQKENI. The CDR3 sequence is 15 residues long. After removal of 3 bases from V and 6 bases from J, the junction contained 7 bases not matched to a gene.

The chain recombines TRBV2 with TRBJ2-1; D gene unclear. The CDR3 runs 12 residues. The V end was cut by 4 bases, the J end by 7 bases, with 8 bases between. In germline, CDR1 is SNHLY, CDR2 FYNNEI. CDR3 bases: TGTGCCAGCAGTGGACGCCTGAATGAGCAGTTCTTC. This translates into CASSGRLNEQFF.

V gene TRBV11-2 combines with J gene TRBJ2-7; D gene uncertain. CDR3 length: 14 residues. Deletions cut 5 bases from V and 3 bases from J, with 14 bases between. From germline, CDR1 is SGHAT and CDR2 FQNNGV. CDR3 coding DNA: TGTGCCAGCAGCCCTTTATGGGCAGGCTACGAGCAGTACTTC. It translates to CASSPLWAGYEQYF.

The gene calls are TRBV7-9 and TRBJ2-2; D is undetermined. The CDR3 length is 13 residues. Germline-derived CDR1 and CDR2 are SEHNR and FQNEAQ (reference sequence). V dropped 0 bases and J dropped 6 bases, with 5 bases sitting between them. The CDR3 sequence: CASSLAGSGELFF. In DNA, the CDR3 is TGTGCCAGCAGCTTAGCAGGGTCCGGGGAGCTGTTTTTT.

This clone was seen only once. J is TRBJ2-6 and V is TRBV7-9; weak D call: TRBD1 (6 bases). The CDR3 has 15 residues. Per germline, CDR1 SEHNR and CDR2 FQNEAQ (reference sequence). V was cut by 4 bases and J by 4 bases, with 11 bases left in between. The CDR3: CASSYRVSGANVLTF. The CDR3 coding sequence is TGTGCCAGCAGCTACAGGGTTTCCGGGGCCAACGTCCTGACTTTC. Full variable domain (outside the CDR3, taken from reference TRBV7-9 and TRBJ2-6): DTGVSQNPRHKITKRGQNVTFRCDPISEHNRLYWYRQTLGQGPEFLTYFQNEAQLEKSRLLSDRFSAERPKGSFSTLEIQRTEQGDSAMYLCASSYRVSGANVLTFGAGSRLTVL.

This rearrangement joins TRBV6-1 to TRBJ1-4, with D unresolved. This CDR3 comprises 15 residues. CDR1 MNHNS and CDR2 SASEGT come from the germline V gene. Trimming removed 2 bases from V and 0 bases from J, with 7 bases in between. The CDR3 is CASSETQTTNEKLFF. The DNA for the CDR3 is TGTGCCAGCAGTGAAACTCAGACAACTAATGAAAAACTGTTTTTT.

The rearrangement links TRBV9 to TRBJ2-2; no reliable D call. Germline V gene lookup returns CDR1 SGDLS and CDR2 YYNGEE. The CDR3 is 13 amino acids. Trimming stripped 3 bases from V and 6 bases from J, with 9 bases between. This CDR3 is CASSAIAPGELFF. The CDR3 DNA reads TGTGCCAGCAGCGCGATAGCCCCCGGGGAGCTGTTTTTT.

The chain employs TRBV7-8 and TRBJ1-1; D is undetermined. The length of the CDR3 is 13 residues. Germline V gene lookup returns CDR1 SGHVS and CDR2 FQNEAQ. V was pared by 6 bases and J by 0 bases, with 8 bases between. CDR3 nucleotides: TGTGCCAGCAGGGAAGCAATGAACACTGAAGCTTTCTTT. Its protein is CASREAMNTEAFF.

For this clone: The sample has other DNA sequences that encode this CDR3 too. The V call is TRBV18, the J call TRBJ1-1, with D tentatively TRBD1 (5 bases). The CDR3 has 13 amino acids. V was cut by 6 bases and J by 2 bases, with 10 bases left in between. CDR1 KGHSH and CDR2 LQKENI come from the germline V gene. CDR3 sequence reads: CASSRGGNTEAFF. CDR3 DNA: TGTGCCAGCTCGCGTGGGGGTAACACTGAAGCTTTCTTT.

A note on this clone: Germline is not matched at one junction end, which may reflect a read error. This CDR3 is CASSLRATEGNQPQHF. As DNA, the CDR3 is TGTGCCAGCAGCTTGAGGGCGACAGAGGGCAATCAGCCCCAGCACTTT. The chain combines TRBV5-7 with TRBJ1-5; a possible D gene is TRBD1 (5 bases). TRBV5-7 has ORF status, its function being uncertain. The CDR3 runs to 16 residues.

The chain has TRBV6-5 and TRBJ1-1, with 9 bases matching TRBD1. Germline-derived CDR1 and CDR2 are MNHEY and SVGAGI. The CDR3 runs to 14 residues. V trimming: 6 bases; J trimming: 1 base; junction bases outside the gene matches: 3. CDR3 coding DNA: TGTGCCAGCAGGACAGGGGGATGGAACACTGAAGCTTTCTTT. Residues: CASRTGGWNTEAFF.

The chain recombines TRBV7-9 with TRBJ1-1; 8 bases align to TRBD1. Germline V gene data show CDR1 as SEHNR and CDR2 as FQNEAQ (reference sequence). The CDR3 extends over 15 amino acids. V was clipped by 5 bases and J by 0 bases; unmatched bases: 5. As DNA, the CDR3 is TGTGCCAGCAGCCACTGGACAGGGATGAACACTGAAGCTTTCTTT. Translated, it gives CASSHWTGMNTEAFF. The full variable domain, completed using reference TRBV7-9 and TRBJ1-1, is DTGVSQNPRHKITKRGQNVTFRCDPISEHNRLYWYRQTLGQGPEFLTYFQNEAQLEKSRLLSDRFSAERPKGSFSTLEIQRTEQGDSAMYLCASSHWTGMNTEAFFGQGTRLTVV.

This clone showed up just once. J is TRBJ2-7 and V is TRBV6-6; 7 bases agree with TRBD2. In germline, CDR1 is MNHNY, CDR2 SVGAGI (reference sequence). This CDR3 is built from 15 residues. Germline trimming cut 5 bases from V and 2 bases from J; bases unmatched to any gene: 9. The DNA of the CDR3 is TGTGCCAGCAGTCTCGCTAGCGGCCGTACCTACGAGCAGTACTTC. Residues: CASSLASGRTYEQYF.

V and J are TRBV19 and TRBJ2-7; no clear D. Germline CDR1 LNHDA, CDR2 SQIVND (reference sequence). This CDR3 region has 15 residues. Trimming removed 6 bases at V and 1 base at J, with 16 bases between. As DNA, the CDR3 is TGTGCCAGTAGCCTAATGAGGCTTGGGTCCTACGAGCAGTACTTC. It yields the protein CASSLMRLGSYEQYF.

The chain joins TRBV5-5 to TRBJ2-1, with 8 bases fitting TRBD2. J lost 9 bases, V lost 7 bases, and 12 bases had no gene match. Germline V lookup: CDR1 SGHKS, CDR2 YYEKEE (reference sequence). The length of the CDR3 is 14 residues. The CDR3 region is CASSLVGRASEQFF. CDR3 sequence (DNA): TGTGCCAGCTCTCTTGTCGGGAGGGCCAGTGAGCAGTTCTTC.

The V gene is TRBV4-1, the J gene TRBJ1-1; D gene unclear. V was clipped by 3 bases and J by 11 bases, with 10 bases between them. The CDR3 is made up of 11 amino acids. CDR1 is MGHRA and CDR2 is YSYEKL in the germline V gene. In DNA form, the CDR3 reads TGCGCCAGCAGCCATGACGGGCAGGCTTTCTTT. Amino acids: CASSHDGQAFF.